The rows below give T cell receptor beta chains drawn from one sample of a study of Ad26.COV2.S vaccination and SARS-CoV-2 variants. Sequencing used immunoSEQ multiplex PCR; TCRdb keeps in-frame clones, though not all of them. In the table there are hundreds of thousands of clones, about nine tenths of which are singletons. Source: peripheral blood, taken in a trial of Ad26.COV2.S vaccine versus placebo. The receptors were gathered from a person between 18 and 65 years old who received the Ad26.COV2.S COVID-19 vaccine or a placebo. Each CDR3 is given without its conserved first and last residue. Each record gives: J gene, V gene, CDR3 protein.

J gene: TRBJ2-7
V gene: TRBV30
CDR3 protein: AWSEITGSEQY

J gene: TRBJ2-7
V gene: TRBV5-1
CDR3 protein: ASSLGSGESYEQY

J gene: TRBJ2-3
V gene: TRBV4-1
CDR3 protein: ASSQTRTPSDTQY

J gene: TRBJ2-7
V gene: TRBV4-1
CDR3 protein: ASSLSRGQLIYEQY

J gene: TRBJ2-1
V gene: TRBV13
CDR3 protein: ASSPYGGTFSYNEQF

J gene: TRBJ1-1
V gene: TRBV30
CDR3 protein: AWRKQGMAEAF

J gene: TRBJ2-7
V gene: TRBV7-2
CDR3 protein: ASSLVAGLGAYEQY

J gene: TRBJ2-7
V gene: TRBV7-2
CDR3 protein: ASSSLSSGEQY

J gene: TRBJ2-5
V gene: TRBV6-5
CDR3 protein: ASSEMNRGLETQY

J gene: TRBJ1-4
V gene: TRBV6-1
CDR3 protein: ASSEGKGYKSNEKLF

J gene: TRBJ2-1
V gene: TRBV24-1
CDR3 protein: ATKAATGVHEQF

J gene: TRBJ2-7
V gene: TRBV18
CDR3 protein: ASSPLASGSYEQY

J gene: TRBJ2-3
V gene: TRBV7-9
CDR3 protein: ASRSWLAGDTQY

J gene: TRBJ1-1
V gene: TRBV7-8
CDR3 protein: ASSLTRGVNTEAF

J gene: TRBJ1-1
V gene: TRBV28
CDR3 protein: ASSSRIQKAF

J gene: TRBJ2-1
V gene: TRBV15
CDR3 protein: ATSRDASQANEQF

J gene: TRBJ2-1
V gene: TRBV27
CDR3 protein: ASSILSGGAGNEQF

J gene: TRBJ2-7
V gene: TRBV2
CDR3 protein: ASSERYKDFTAYEQY

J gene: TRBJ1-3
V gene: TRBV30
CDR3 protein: AWSVLPGMSSGNTIY

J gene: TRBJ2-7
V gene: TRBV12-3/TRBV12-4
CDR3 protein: ASSRVSEQY

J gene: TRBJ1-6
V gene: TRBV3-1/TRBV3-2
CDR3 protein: ASSQDWGQTNSPLH

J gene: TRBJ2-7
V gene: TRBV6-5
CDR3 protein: ASSYSGRDEQY

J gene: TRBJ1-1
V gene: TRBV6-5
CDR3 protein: ASSYEYMNTEAF

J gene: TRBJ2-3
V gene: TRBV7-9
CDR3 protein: ASSSGTGITDTQY

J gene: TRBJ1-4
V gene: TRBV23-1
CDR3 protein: ASSQTKSRSRAGNEKLF

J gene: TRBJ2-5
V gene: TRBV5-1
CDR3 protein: ASSLESGDFQMNQETQY

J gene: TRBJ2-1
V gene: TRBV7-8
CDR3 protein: ASSLLGSYNEQF

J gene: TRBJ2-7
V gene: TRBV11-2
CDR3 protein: ASSPRYEQY

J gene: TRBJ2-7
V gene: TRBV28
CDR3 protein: ASSFGGTGTGIYEQY

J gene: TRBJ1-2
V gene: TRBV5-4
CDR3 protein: ASSDTTGIYGYT

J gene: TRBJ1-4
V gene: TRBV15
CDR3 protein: ATSLPPVGEKLF

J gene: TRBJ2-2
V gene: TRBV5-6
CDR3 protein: ASSWGTGDTGELF

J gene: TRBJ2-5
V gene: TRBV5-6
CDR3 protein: ASSYRGREETQY

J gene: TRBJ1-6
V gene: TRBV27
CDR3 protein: ASSFRNSPLH

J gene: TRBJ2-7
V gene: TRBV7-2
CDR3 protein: ASTRMGTGGVEQY

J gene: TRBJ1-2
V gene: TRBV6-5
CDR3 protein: ASSRGTGGGYT

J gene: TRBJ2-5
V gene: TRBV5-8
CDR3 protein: ASSPGTSGGAETQY

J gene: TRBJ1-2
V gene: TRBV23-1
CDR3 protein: ASTDDRAVYGYT

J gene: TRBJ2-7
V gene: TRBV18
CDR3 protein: ASSPFRQGATYEQY

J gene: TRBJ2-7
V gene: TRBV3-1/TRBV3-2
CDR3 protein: ASSPDRGGYYEQY

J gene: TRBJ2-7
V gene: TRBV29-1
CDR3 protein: SVVDYEQY

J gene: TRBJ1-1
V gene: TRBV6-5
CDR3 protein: ASSRGSLNTEAF

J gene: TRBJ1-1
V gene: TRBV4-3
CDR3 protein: ASSQDSRRWNTEAF

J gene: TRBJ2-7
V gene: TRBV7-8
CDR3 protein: ASSHGSSYEQY

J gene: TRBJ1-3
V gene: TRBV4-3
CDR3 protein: ASSPRDLSGNTIY